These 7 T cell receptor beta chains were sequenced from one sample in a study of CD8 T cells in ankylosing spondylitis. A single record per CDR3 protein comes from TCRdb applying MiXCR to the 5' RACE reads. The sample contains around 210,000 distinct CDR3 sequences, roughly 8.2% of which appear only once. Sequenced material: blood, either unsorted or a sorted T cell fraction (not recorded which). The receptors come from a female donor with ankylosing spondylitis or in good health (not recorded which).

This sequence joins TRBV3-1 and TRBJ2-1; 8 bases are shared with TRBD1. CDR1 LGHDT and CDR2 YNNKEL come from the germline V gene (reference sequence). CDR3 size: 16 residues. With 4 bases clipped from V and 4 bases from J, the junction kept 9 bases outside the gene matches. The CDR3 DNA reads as TGTGCCAGCAGCCCCATTTCGGGACAGGCATACAATGAGCAGTTCTTC. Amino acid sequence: CASSPISGQAYNEQFF.

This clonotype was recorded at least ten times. This CDR3 is CASSPRGDQETQYF. CDR3 DNA sequence: TGTGCCAGCAGCCCCCGAGGAGACCAAGAGACCCAGTACTTC. The J gene is TRBJ2-5, the V gene TRBV9; D gene unclear. Germline values: CDR1 SGDLS, CDR2 YYNGEE. The CDR3 consists of 14 residues. V was clipped by 4 bases and J by 0 bases, with 10 bases between them.

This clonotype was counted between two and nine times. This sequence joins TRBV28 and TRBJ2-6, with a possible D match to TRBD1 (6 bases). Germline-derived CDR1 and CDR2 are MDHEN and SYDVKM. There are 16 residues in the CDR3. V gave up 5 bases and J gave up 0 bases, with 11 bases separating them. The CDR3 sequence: CASSRTGSSGANVLTF. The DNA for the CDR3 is TGTGCCAGCAGTCGTACAGGGAGCTCTGGGGCCAACGTCCTGACTTTC. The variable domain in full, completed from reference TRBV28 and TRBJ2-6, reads DVKVTQSSRYLVKRTGEKVFLECVQDMDHENMFWYRQDPGLGLRLIYFSYDVKMKEKGDIPEGYSVSREKKERFSLILESASTNQTSMYLCASSRTGSSGANVLTFGAGSRLTVL.

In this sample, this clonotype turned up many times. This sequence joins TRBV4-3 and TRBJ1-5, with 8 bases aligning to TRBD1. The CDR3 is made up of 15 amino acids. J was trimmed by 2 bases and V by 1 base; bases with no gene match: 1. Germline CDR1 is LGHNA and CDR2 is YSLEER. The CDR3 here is CASSQGQGRNQPQHF. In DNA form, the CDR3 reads TGCGCCAGCAGCCAAGGACAGGGGCGCAATCAGCCCCAGCATTTT.

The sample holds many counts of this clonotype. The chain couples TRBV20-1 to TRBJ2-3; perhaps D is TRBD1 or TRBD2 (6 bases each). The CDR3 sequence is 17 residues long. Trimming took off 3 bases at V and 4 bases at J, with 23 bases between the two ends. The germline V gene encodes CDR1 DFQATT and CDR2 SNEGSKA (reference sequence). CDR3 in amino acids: CSASILPGAGDPDTQYF. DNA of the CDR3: TGCAGTGCTAGTATCCTACCGGGGGCAGGGGACCCAGATACGCAGTATTTT.

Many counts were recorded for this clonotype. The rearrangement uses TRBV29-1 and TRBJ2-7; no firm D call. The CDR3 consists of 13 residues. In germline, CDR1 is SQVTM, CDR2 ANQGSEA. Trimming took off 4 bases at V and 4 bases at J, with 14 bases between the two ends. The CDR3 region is CSVAGLLEYEQYF. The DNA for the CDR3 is TGCAGCGTTGCCGGGTTGTTGGAATACGAGCAGTACTTC.

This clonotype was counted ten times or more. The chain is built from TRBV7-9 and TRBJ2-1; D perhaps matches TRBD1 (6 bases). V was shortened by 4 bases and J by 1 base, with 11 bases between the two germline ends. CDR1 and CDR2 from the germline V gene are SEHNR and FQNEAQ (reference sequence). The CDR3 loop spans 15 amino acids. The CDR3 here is CASSSTGQSYNEQFF. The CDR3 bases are TGTGCCAGCAGCTCCACAGGGCAGTCCTACAATGAGCAGTTCTTC.